A selection of T cell receptor beta chains follows, all from one sample in a study of T cells in Graves' hyperthyroidism and ophthalmopathy. TCRdb processed the multiplex PCR reads anew with MiXCR; each CDR3 protein has one entry. This sample has 310,000 or so distinct CDR3 sequences, with 17% found just once. The source material was blood. The source is a woman aged 60-75 years with Graves' ophthalmopathy. CDR3s include the opening cysteine and the closing phenylalanine or tryptophan. D genes are given only for firm matches. Size values are once, few and many counts, or a class for expanded clones, and some rows have none.

V gene	clone size	J gene	D gene	CDR3 DNA	CDR3 protein
TRBV12-3/TRBV12-4	few	TRBJ1-6	NA	TGTGCCAGCAGTTTCGGGCAAATATCACCCCTCCACTTT	CASSFGQISPLHF
TRBV6-6	few	TRBJ1-2	NA	TGTGCCAGCAGTTACTCGCCAGGGTCCTATGGCTACACCTTC	CASSYSPGSYGYTF
TRBV5-1	many	TRBJ1-1	NA	TGCGCCAGCAGCTTGGCAGGCAGGGAGAACACTGAAGCTTTCTTT	CASSLAGRENTEAFF
TRBV28	NA	TRBJ1-5	NA	TGTGCCAGCAGTCCAGGGCTGGGAAGCAATCAGCCCCAGCATTTT	CASSPGLGSNQPQHF
TRBV19	NA	TRBJ1-2	NA	TGTGCCAGTAGTATACTAAGGGACGCTGGTGGTTATGGCTACACCTTC	CASSILRDAGGYGYTF
TRBV6-2/TRBV6-3	NA	TRBJ2-2	TRBD1	TGTGCCAGCAGTCTCTTCCCGGGACAGGGGACCGGGGAGCTGTTTTTT	CASSLFPGQGTGELFF
TRBV15	few	TRBJ2-3	NA	TGTGCCACCAGCAGAGCATCAGTGGGAGGAGATACGCAGTATTTT	CATSRASVGGDTQYF
TRBV20-1	many	TRBJ2-7	TRBD1	TGCAGTCCGACCGGGACAGGGGGTAGAGAGCAGTACTTC	CSPTGTGGREQYF
TRBV20-1	NA	TRBJ2-3	NA	TGCAGTGCTAGACAGGGTGCTAGCACAGATACGCAGTATTTT	CSARQGASTDTQYF
TRBV4-3	few	TRBJ2-2	TRBD1	TGCGCCAGCAGCCATGAAATACCGGGACAGGGTCGGGCCGGGGAGCTGTTTTTT	CASSHEIPGQGRAGELFF
TRBV20-1	few	TRBJ2-3	TRBD1	TGCAGTGCTAGAACCCGGGACAGGGAACTCGGCACAGATACGCAGTATTTT	CSARTRDRELGTDTQYF
TRBV7-2	many	TRBJ2-1	NA	TGTGCCAGCAGCCGTGTTCAGGGTTCGTTGGGTCAGTTCTTC	CASSRVQGSLGQFF
TRBV28	NA	TRBJ2-7	TRBD1	TGTGCCAGCGGCCCGACAGGGGGGCACGAGCAGTACTTC	CASGPTGGHEQYF
TRBV11-2	many	TRBJ1-2	NA	TGTGCCAGCAGCCCCCAGCTTAACTATGGCTACACCTTC	CASSPQLNYGYTF
TRBV7-2	NA	TRBJ1-5	TRBD1	TGTGCCAGCGCCTCGACAGGGCCCTATAGCAATCAGCCCCAGCATTTT	CASASTGPYSNQPQHF
TRBV18	few	TRBJ2-7	TRBD1	TGTGCCAGCTCACCGACCGGACAGGGAACCTACGAGCAGTGCTTC	CASSPTGQGTYEQCF
TRBV7-2	NA	TRBJ2-1	NA	TGTGCCAGCAGTTTATATAACAATGAGCAGTTCTTC	CASSLYNNEQFF
TRBV6-1	few	TRBJ2-2	NA	TGTGCCAGCAGTCCTGTAGGCAGGGAGCTGTTTTTT	CASSPVGRELFF
TRBV7-2	many	TRBJ1-6	NA	TGTGCCAGCAGCTTCGGGGGGCTCTATTCACCCCTCCACTTT	CASSFGGLYSPLHF
TRBV11-2	many	TRBJ1-4	NA	TGTGCCAGCAGCATAGGGGGGGCACGGGAAAAACTGTTTTTT	CASSIGGAREKLFF
TRBV10-3	NA	TRBJ1-2	TRBD1	TGTGCCATCAAAGGACAGGGGAACAACTATGGCTACACCTTC	CAIKGQGNNYGYTF
TRBV7-2	many	TRBJ2-5	NA	TGTGCCAGCAGCTTAATGGCAAGGGAAGAGACCCAGTACTTC	CASSLMAREETQYF
TRBV28	NA	TRBJ2-3	TRBD2	TGTGCCAGCAGTCGGGTTAGCGGGAGGGATACGCAGTATTTT	CASSRVSGRDTQYF
TRBV15	NA	TRBJ2-7	TRBD1	TGTGCCACCAGCAGAGCAGTGACAGGGACCTACGAGCAGTACTTC	CATSRAVTGTYEQYF
TRBV5-1	NA	TRBJ2-7	NA	TGCGCCAGCAGCTTGGTTCCCGGGGAGCAGTACTTC	CASSLVPGEQYF
TRBV20-1	many	TRBJ2-5	TRBD2	TGCAGTGCTAGGCTAGCGGGGAAGGAGACCCAGTACTTC	CSARLAGKETQYF
TRBV18	NA	TRBJ2-2	TRBD2	TGTGCCAGCTCACCCGGACTAGCGGGGGACGGGGAGCTGTTTTTT	CASSPGLAGDGELFF
TRBV6-2/TRBV6-3	many	TRBJ1-1	NA	TGTGCCAGCAGTTCGACTGGGAACACTGAAGCTTTCTTT	CASSSTGNTEAFF
TRBV28	many	TRBJ2-7	TRBD2	TGTGCCAGCAGTTTGACAGGGGGACTAGCGGGTCACCTCGGGGAGCAGTACTTC	CASSLTGGLAGHLGEQYF
TRBV5-1	many	TRBJ2-1	NA	TGTGCCAGCAGTTTCGGCAATGAGCAGTTCTTC	CASSFGNEQFF
TRBV20-1	many	TRBJ2-3	NA	TGCAGTGCCCCGCCGGGACAACTAACTAGCACAGATACGCAGTATTTT	CSAPPGQLTSTDTQYF
TRBV6-1	many	TRBJ2-1	TRBD2	TGTGCCAGCAGGGCCTTAGCGGGAGGGGGAAATGAGCAGTTCTTC	CASRALAGGGNEQFF
TRBV20-1	many	TRBJ2-7	TRBD2	TGCAGTGCTAGAGTGTCCTTACTAGCGGGAAGGGGGCACGAGCAGTACTTC	CSARVSLLAGRGHEQYF
TRBV4-3	few	TRBJ1-1	NA	TGCGCCAGCAGCCAAGAAAGTTTTGGGGAAGCTTTCTTT	CASSQESFGEAFF
TRBV6-6	few	TRBJ2-7	TRBD2	TGTGCCAGCAGTTACTCGGCCAGCGGGGGTTCCTACGAGCAGTACTTC	CASSYSASGGSYEQYF
TRBV28	NA	TRBJ2-2	NA	TGTGCCAGCAGTTTTGACAGAATGAACACCGGGGAGCTGTTTTTT	CASSFDRMNTGELFF
TRBV6-6	many	TRBJ2-3	NA	TGTGCCAGCAGTTACTCCCAGACGGGAGATACGCAGTATTTT	CASSYSQTGDTQYF
TRBV29-1	NA	TRBJ2-7	TRBD1	TGCAGCGTTTCAACACAGGGGGCCTACGAGCAGTACTTC	CSVSTQGAYEQYF
TRBV20-1	few	TRBJ1-1	NA	TGCAGTGCTCAGGGCGGCCACACTGAAGCTTTCTTT	CSAQGGHTEAFF
TRBV4-1	few	TRBJ1-1	NA	TGCGCCAGCAGCCAAGATGACAGAAACATTGAAGCTTTCTTT	CASSQDDRNIEAFF
TRBV7-3	many	TRBJ1-2	NA	TGTGCCAGCAGCCTCAATGAGCGTCTTGGCTACACCTTC	CASSLNERLGYTF
TRBV7-2	NA	TRBJ2-5	TRBD2	TGTGCCAGCAGCCCGACCATAGCGGGGGGGGTCCCAGAGACCCAGTACTTC	CASSPTIAGGVPETQYF
TRBV30	many	TRBJ2-1	TRBD2	TGTGCCTGGAGTTCAGGGACTAGCGGTTCCGTCCCCTACAATGAGCAGTTCTTC	CAWSSGTSGSVPYNEQFF
TRBV20-1	few	TRBJ2-7	NA	TGCAGTGCAATAACCTTCCGGGTTTTCGAGCAGTACTTC	CSAITFRVFEQYF
TRBV5-1	NA	TRBJ1-5	NA	TGCGCCAGCAGCCCAGGCCAGGGGCCCAATCAGCCCCAGCATTTT	CASSPGQGPNQPQHF
TRBV19	NA	TRBJ1-5	NA	TGTGCCAGTAGTATAAATGAGGGTGGTCCCCAGCATTTT	CASSINEGGPQHF
TRBV25-1	NA	TRBJ2-3	NA	TGTGCCAGCAGTGAGGGGGCAGATACGCAGTATTTT	CASSEGADTQYF
TRBV29-1	many	TRBJ1-1	NA	TGCAGCGTTGGAACAGGGTTTATCGGCACTGAAGCTTTCTTT	CSVGTGFIGTEAFF
TRBV7-2	many	TRBJ2-7	NA	TGTGCCAGCAGCTTAGCCAGCAAGCTTCCCTACGAGCAGTACTTC	CASSLASKLPYEQYF
TRBV7-2	NA	TRBJ1-5	NA	TGTGCCAGCAGCTTTGGGGTGTTCGGCAATCAGCCCCAGCATTTT	CASSFGVFGNQPQHF